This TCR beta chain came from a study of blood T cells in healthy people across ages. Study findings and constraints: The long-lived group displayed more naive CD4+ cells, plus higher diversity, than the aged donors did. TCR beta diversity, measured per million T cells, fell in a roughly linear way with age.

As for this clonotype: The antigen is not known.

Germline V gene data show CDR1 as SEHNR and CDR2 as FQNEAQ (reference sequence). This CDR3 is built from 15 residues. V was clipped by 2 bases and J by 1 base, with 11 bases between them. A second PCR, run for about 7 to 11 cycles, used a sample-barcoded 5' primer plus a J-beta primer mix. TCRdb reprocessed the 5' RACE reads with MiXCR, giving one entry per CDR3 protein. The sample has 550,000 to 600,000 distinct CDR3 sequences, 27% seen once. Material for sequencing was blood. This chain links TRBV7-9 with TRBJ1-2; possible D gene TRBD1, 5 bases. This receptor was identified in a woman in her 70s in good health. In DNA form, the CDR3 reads TGTGCCAGCAGCTTAAATCAGGGAAATAACTATGGCTACACCTTC. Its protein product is CASSLNQGNNYGYTF.